Reported below is one T cell receptor (beta chain). This CDR3 is 14 amino acids long. Trimming shortened V by 0 bases and J by 4 bases, and 10 bases separated the two germline ends. Germline-derived CDR1 and CDR2 are SGHRS and YFSETQ. This entry belongs to a study of blood T cell repertoires in COVID-19. The table came from immunoSEQ multiplex PCR; TCRdb's copy has only in-frame clones and leaves some out. The data contain over 200,000 clones, approximately 88% of them seen just once; the ten biggest clones take up roughly 3.7%. The TCR originated in a woman aged 30 to 39 who had been exposed to COVID-19. Sequencing was done on a sample of PBMCs or T cells enriched from blood (not recorded which). This rearrangement joins TRBV5-1 to TRBJ1-2; D is perhaps TRBD1 (6 bases). The CDR3 DNA reads TGCGCCAGCAGCTTGGATCGCAGGGGCTATGGCTACACCTTC. Its protein is CASSLDRRGYGYTF.